The 25 T cell receptor beta chains below were found in one sample sequenced in a study of T-cell reconstitution after alpha-beta-depleted transplantation in children. Preparation of the TCRbeta library used unique molecular identifiers. Each CDR3 protein gets one entry after TCRdb re-called the PCR reads with MiXCR. The sample gives some 830,000 distinct CDR3 sequences, 16% of which show up once; approximately 4.5% is in the top ten. The source material was PBMCs, mostly from graft donor cells, sampled 360 days after TCRalphabeta/CD19-depleted stem cell transplant. These receptors all stem from a male patient aged 10-17 years who had a stem cell transplant for acute lymphoblastic leukemia, so the T cells may come from the graft donor.

This clonotype was seen repeatedly, ten times or more. The chain couples TRBV11-1 to TRBJ2-3, with TRBD1 identical over 11 bases. The J segment lost 7 bases and the V segment lost 2 bases, leaving 20 bases of the junction unmatched. The germline gives CDR1 SGHAT, CDR2 FQDESV (reference sequence). The CDR3 sequence is 20 residues long. CDR3 bases: TGTGCCAGCAGCTTAAAAGGACAGGGGGCCGCCGGCGGACGGACGAATACGCAGTATTTT. Amino acid sequence: CASSLKGQGAAGGRTNTQYF. The full variable domain, in which reference TRBV11-1 and TRBJ2-3 provide the parts outside the CDR3, is EAEVAQSPRYKITEKSQAVAFWCDPISGHATLYWYRQILGQGPELLVQFQDESVVDDSQLPKDRFSAERLKGVDSTLKIQPAELGDSAMYLCASSLKGQGAAGGRTNTQYFGPGTRLTVL.

V and J are TRBV4-1 and TRBJ2-5; 11 bases match TRBD2. Trimming cost V 1 base and J 7 bases; bases outside gene matches: 5. CDR1 and CDR2 from the germline V gene are MGHRA and YSYEKL. The CDR3 spans 15 residues. For the CDR3, the DNA is TGCGCCAGCAGCCAAGGACTAGCGGGAAGGGGGACCCAGTACTTC. It encodes CASSQGLAGRGTQYF.

The V gene is TRBV6-5, the J gene TRBJ2-3; weak D call: TRBD2 (5 bases). V lost 0 bases and J lost 0, with 10 bases in between. CDR3 length: 16 amino acids. Germline V gives CDR1 MNHEY, CDR2 SVGAGI. The CDR3 nucleotides are TGTGCCAGCAGTTACTCGAGGGTGCCTAGCACAGATACGCAGTATTTT. Its translation is CASSYSRVPSTDTQYF.

This clonotype has a handful of counts. V and J are TRBV29-1 and TRBJ2-1; 7 bases agree with TRBD2. Germline CDR1 is SQVTM and CDR2 is ANQGSEA. CDR3 length: 14 amino acids. The V and J ends lost 7 bases and 9 bases, in that order; junction bases with no gene match: 15. CDR3 protein: CSGGLGGRNSEQFF. As DNA, the CDR3 is TGCAGCGGGGGCCTGGGCGGGAGAAATAGTGAGCAGTTCTTC.

Only a few counts were recorded for this clonotype. V and J are TRBV12-3 or TRBV12-4 and TRBJ2-3; D is possibly TRBD2 (6 bases). There are 15 residues in the CDR3. The ends were cut back, 3 bases at V and 2 bases at J, with 12 bases in the middle. CDR3 loop: CASSFAVDYTDTQYF. The DNA for the CDR3 is TGTGCCAGCAGTTTCGCGGTGGACTACACAGATACGCAGTATTTT.

The rearrangement uses TRBV5-1 and TRBJ2-5, with D unresolved. Looked up from germline, CDR1 is SGHRS and CDR2 is YFSETQ. V was shortened by 1 base and J by 0 bases, with 7 bases between the two germline ends. This CDR3 has 14 residues. In DNA form, the CDR3 reads TGCGCCAGCAGCTTGATGGGCTACCAAGAGACCCAGTACTTC. It codes for CASSLMGYQETQYF.

This rearrangement joins TRBV5-6 to TRBJ1-2, with 8 bases matching TRBD1. Germline V gene sequence: CDR1 SGHDT, CDR2 YYEEEE. This CDR3 is built from 14 residues. Trimming cost V 6 bases and J 5 bases; bases outside gene matches: 9. The CDR3 region is CASTDRAFQYGYTF. CDR3 DNA sequence: TGTGCCAGCACGGACAGGGCCTTCCAGTATGGCTACACCTTC.

This clonotype was recorded a few times. The CDR3 sequence: CASSPQGVVVQYF. The CDR3 nucleotides are TGTGCCAGCAGCCCCCAAGGGGTGGTTGTGCAGTACTTC. This chain links TRBV13 with TRBJ2-7, with D possibly matching TRBD1 (5 bases). This CDR3 is 13 amino acids long. The germline gives CDR1 PRHDT, CDR2 FYEKMQ (reference sequence). Trimming took 5 bases from V and 9 from J, leaving 17 bases between them.

The chain recombines TRBV9 with TRBJ2-5; 14 positions agree with TRBD2. V dropped 0 bases and J dropped 4; count of bases not matched to a gene: 5. The CDR3 is 17 residues long. Germline V gives CDR1 SGDLS, CDR2 YYNGEE. CDR3 nucleotide sequence: TGTGCCAGCAGCGTAGCGAAAGGGACTAGCGGGGGAGAGACCCAGTACTTC. Translated, it gives CASSVAKGTSGGETQYF.

This CDR3 is CASSQDGAGGQETQYF. The CDR3 DNA reads as TGTGCCAGCAGCCAAGATGGAGCGGGAGGTCAAGAGACCCAGTACTTC. V usage is TRBV4-2 and J usage is TRBJ2-5; the match to TRBD2 covers 9 bases. Germline CDR1 reads LGHNA; CDR2 reads YNFKEQ. The V gene end was trimmed by 0 bases and the J gene end by 2 bases; junction bases not matched to a gene: 4. CDR3 size: 16 residues.

This clonotype was counted only a few times. This CDR3 is CASSPLQGTDQPQHF. The CDR3 DNA follows: TGTGCCAGCTCACCTCTACAGGGGACGGATCAGCCCCAGCATTTT. The chain has TRBV18 and TRBJ1-5, with 7 nucleotides matching TRBD1. J was trimmed by 5 bases and V by 3 bases; bases with no gene match: 7. Germline V gene data show CDR1 as KGHSH and CDR2 as LQKENI. This CDR3 is built from 15 residues.

V usage is TRBV5-1 and J usage is TRBJ1-4; maybe TRBD1 (5 bases). Germline loops: CDR1 SGHRS, CDR2 YFSETQ. The CDR3 sequence is 16 residues long. The germline V and J ends were trimmed by 5 bases and 5 bases, with 19 bases remaining between them. The DNA for the CDR3 is TGCGCCAGCAGGCCGGGAGCCAACGGGGGGAATGAAAAACTGTTTTTT. Its translation is CASRPGANGGNEKLFF.

The rearrangement links TRBV20-1 to TRBJ2-1; the match to TRBD2 covers 14 bases. Unmatched junction bases numbered 6, after V lost 3 bases and J lost 5 bases. The CDR3 runs 16 residues. The V gene's germline CDR1 is DFQATT and CDR2 SNEGSKA (reference sequence). The CDR3: CSASLQTSGRDNEQFF. The CDR3 DNA reads as TGCAGTGCTAGTCTTCAGACTAGCGGGAGGGACAATGAGCAGTTCTTC.

This clonotype was picked up many times. This chain connects TRBV9 to TRBJ2-4, with D unresolved. Germline CDR1 SGDLS, CDR2 YYNGEE. The CDR3 contains 13 residues. Trimming removed 4 bases from V and 1 base from J, with 6 bases in between. The CDR3 here is CASSPPAKNIQYF. For the CDR3, the DNA is TGTGCCAGCAGCCCTCCGGCCAAAAACATTCAGTACTTC.

This clonotype came up a few times. The chain couples TRBV7-9 to TRBJ2-1; tentatively, D is TRBD2 (6 bases). V lost 3 bases to trimming and J lost 7 bases, with 13 bases between them. CDR3 length: 14 residues. The germline V gene encodes CDR1 SEHNR and CDR2 FQNEAQ (reference sequence). The CDR3 loop is CASSFRGRNNEQFF. Written as DNA, the CDR3 is TGTGCCAGCAGCTTTCGGGGGAGGAATAATGAGCAGTTCTTC.

The V and J genes are TRBV6-2 or TRBV6-3 and TRBJ2-4, with TRBD2 matching 14 bases. Germline CDR1 reads MNHEY; CDR2 reads SVGEGT. V shed 6 bases, J shed 2 bases, and the junction held 12 bases outside the gene matches. The CDR3 contains 19 residues. The DNA of the CDR3 is TGTGCCAGCAGCCTCCGGACTAGCGGGAGGCGTGTTTCCAAAAACATTCAGTACTTC. As protein: CASSLRTSGRRVSKNIQYF.

The chain combines TRBV7-2 with TRBJ1-1; D not certain. Germline assignment: CDR1 SGHTA and CDR2 FQGNSA. The V and J ends lost 1 base and 1 base respectively, with 10 bases between them. This CDR3 spans 15 amino acids. The CDR3: CASSLGLAPNTEAFF. The CDR3 DNA is TGTGCCAGCAGCTTAGGTCTAGCCCCGAACACTGAAGCTTTCTTT. The complete variable domain, with remaining parts taken from reference TRBV7-2 and TRBJ1-1, reads GAGVSQSPSNKVTEKGKDVELRCDPISGHTALYWYRQSLGQGLEFLIYFQGNSAPDKSGLPSDRFSAERTGGSVSTLTIQRTQQEDSAVYLCASSLGLAPNTEAFFGQGTRLTVV.

This chain joins TRBV5-1 and TRBJ2-1; D not resolved. The V gene lost 0 bases and the J gene lost 4 bases, with 14 bases spanning the gap. The CDR3 has 16 amino acids. Germline V gene data show CDR1 as SGHRS and CDR2 as YFSETQ. CDR3 residues: CASSLVGNLGYNEQFF. The CDR3 nucleotides are TGCGCCAGCAGCTTGGTAGGGAACTTAGGGTACAATGAGCAGTTCTTC.

This clonotype has at least ten counts. This chain links TRBV7-2 with TRBJ2-7; D is unresolved. V was shortened by 7 bases and J by 0 bases, with 13 bases between the two germline ends. CDR3 length: 14 amino acids. CDR1 and CDR2 from the germline V gene are SGHTA and FQGNSA. CDR3 nucleotide sequence: TGTGCCAGCAACCCCAGTCGTAGCTCCTACGAGCAGTACTTC. It yields the protein CASNPSRSSYEQYF.

The sample holds a few counts of this clonotype. The V call is TRBV4-1, the J call TRBJ2-3; 13 positions agree with TRBD2. The germline CDR1 and CDR2 sequences are MGHRA and YSYEKL. The CDR3 runs to 18 residues. J was trimmed by 5 bases and V by 2 bases; bases with no gene match: 10. The CDR3 here is CASSQPIPTSGRKDTQYF. CDR3 coding DNA: TGCGCCAGCAGCCAACCTATACCGACTAGCGGGAGGAAAGATACGCAGTATTTT.

Only a few counts were recorded for this clonotype. This sequence joins TRBV5-1 and TRBJ2-4; 8 bases align to TRBD2. CDR1 and CDR2 from the germline V gene are SGHRS and YFSETQ. The CDR3 is made up of 15 amino acids. Unmatched junction bases numbered 7, after V lost 1 base and J lost 7 bases. CDR3 protein: CASSLTSGSRNIQYF. CDR3 bases: TGCGCCAGCAGCTTGACTAGCGGCAGTCGGAACATTCAGTACTTC.

This rearrangement joins TRBV6-1 to TRBJ1-5; TRBD1 might be the D (6 bases). V lost 4 bases and J 0 bases, leaving 16 bases between the germline ends. The germline gives CDR1 MNHNS, CDR2 SASEGT. CDR3 length: 17 residues. Written as DNA, the CDR3 is TGTGCCAGCAGTGCGTGGGGGGCGCGAAATAGCAATCAGCCCCAGCATTTT. It codes for CASSAWGARNSNQPQHF.

The chain is built from TRBV20-1 and TRBJ1-5; D gene unclear. V shed 3 bases and J shed 6 bases, with 12 bases lying between them. The CDR3 consists of 13 residues. Germline V CDR1 and CDR2: DFQATT, SNEGSKA (reference sequence). CDR3 sequence: CSARERDSQPQHF. In DNA form, the CDR3 reads TGCAGTGCTAGGGAGCGGGATAGTCAGCCCCAGCATTTT.

This clonotype has ten or more counts. The CDR3 region is CSVGRVSTDTQYF. CDR3 nucleotide sequence: TGCAGCGTTGGACGGGTTAGCACAGATACGCAGTATTTT. The chain joins TRBV29-1 to TRBJ2-3; no reliable D call. CDR3 length: 13 residues. Per germline, CDR1 SQVTM and CDR2 ANQGSEA. Trimming took off 4 bases at V and 0 bases at J, with 8 bases between the two ends.

The sample holds a few counts of this clonotype. This chain links TRBV5-1 with TRBJ2-7; 10 nucleotides align to TRBD2. This CDR3 is built from 16 residues. J was trimmed by 5 bases and V by 4 bases; bases with no gene match: 12. CDR1 is SGHRS, CDR2 YFSETQ, per germline. Here the CDR3 DNA reads TGCGCCAGCAGCGTCAACCCTAGCGGGAGTTACCACGAGCAGTACTTC. As protein: CASSVNPSGSYHEQYF.